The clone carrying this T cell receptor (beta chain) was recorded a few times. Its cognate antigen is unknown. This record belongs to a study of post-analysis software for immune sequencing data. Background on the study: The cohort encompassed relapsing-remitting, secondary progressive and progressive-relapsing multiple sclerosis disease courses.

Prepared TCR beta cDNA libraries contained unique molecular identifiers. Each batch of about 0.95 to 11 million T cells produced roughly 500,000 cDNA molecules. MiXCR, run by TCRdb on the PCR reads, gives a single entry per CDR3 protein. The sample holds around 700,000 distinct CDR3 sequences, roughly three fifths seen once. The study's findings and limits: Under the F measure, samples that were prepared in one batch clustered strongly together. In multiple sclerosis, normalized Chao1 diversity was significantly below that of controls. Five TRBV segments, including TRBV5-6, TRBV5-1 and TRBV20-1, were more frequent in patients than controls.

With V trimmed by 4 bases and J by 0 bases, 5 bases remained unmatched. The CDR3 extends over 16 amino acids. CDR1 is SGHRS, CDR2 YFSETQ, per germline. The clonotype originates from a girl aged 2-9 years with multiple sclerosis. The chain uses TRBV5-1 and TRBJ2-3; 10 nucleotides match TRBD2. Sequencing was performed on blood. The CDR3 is CASSDTSGVSTDTQYF. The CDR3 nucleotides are TGCGCCAGCAGCGATACTAGCGGGGTTAGCACAGATACGCAGTATTTT.